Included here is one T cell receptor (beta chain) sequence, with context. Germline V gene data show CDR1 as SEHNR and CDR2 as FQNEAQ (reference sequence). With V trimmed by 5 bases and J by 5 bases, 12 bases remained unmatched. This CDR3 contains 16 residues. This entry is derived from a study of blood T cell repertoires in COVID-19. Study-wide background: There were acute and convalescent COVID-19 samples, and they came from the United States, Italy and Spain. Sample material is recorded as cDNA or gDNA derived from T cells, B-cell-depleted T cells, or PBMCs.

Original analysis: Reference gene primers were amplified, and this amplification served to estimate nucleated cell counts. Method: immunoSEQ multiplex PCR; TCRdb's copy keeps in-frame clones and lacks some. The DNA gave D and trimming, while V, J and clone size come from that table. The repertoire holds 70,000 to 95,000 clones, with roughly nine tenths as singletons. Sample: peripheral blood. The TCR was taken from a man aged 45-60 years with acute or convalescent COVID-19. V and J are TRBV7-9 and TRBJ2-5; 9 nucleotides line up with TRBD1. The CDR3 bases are TGTGCCAGCAGCACCCAACAGGGGGCTGGTTGGGAGACCCAGTACTTC. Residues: CASSTQQGAGWETQYF.